One and the same sample provided the 18 T cell receptor beta chains below, sequenced in a study of blood T cell repertoires in COVID-19. Method: immunoSEQ multiplex PCR; TCRdb's copy keeps in-frame clones and lacks some. The repertoire consists of about 18,000 clones, with under 95% occurring once and the leading ten covering roughly a sixth. Sequencing was done on a sample of peripheral blood. The receptor set was obtained from a human donor in a cohort sampled during active COVID-19.

The chain's CDR3 is CASSFNAPTGSEQFF. CDR3 nucleotide sequence: TGTGCCAGCAGCTTTAATGCCCCAACAGGGAGTGAGCAGTTCTTC. The chain combines TRBV7-2 with TRBJ2-1; TRBD1 might be the D (6 bases). Deletions cut 3 bases from V and 9 bases from J, with 18 bases between. The length of the CDR3 is 15 residues. Per germline, CDR1 SGHTA and CDR2 FQGNSA.

J is TRBJ2-7 and V is TRBV28; TRBD1 matches 11 bases. The CDR3 has 13 amino acids. Germline V gene sequence: CDR1 MDHEN, CDR2 SYDVKM. The junction had 4 bases not matched to a gene; V was cut back by 10 bases and J by 2 bases. The CDR3 here is CATRGQGAYEQYF. The DNA of the CDR3 is TGTGCCACTCGGGGACAGGGGGCCTACGAGCAGTACTTC.

The V and J genes are TRBV11-1 and TRBJ2-3; a weak D match, TRBD2 (6 bases). The germline V gene encodes CDR1 SGHAT and CDR2 FQDESV (reference sequence). V lost 7 bases and J lost 2, with 10 bases in between. The CDR3 covers 13 residues. The CDR3: CASMPSATDTQYF. The CDR3 DNA reads as TGTGCCAGCATGCCTAGCGCCACAGATACGCAGTATTTT.

This chain uses TRBV24-1 with TRBJ2-7, with TRBD1 matching 7 bases. The CDR3 covers 14 residues. The trim removed 4 bases at V and 5 bases at J, leaving 7 bases unmatched. Germline CDR1 is KGHDR and CDR2 is SFDVKD. CDR3 bases: TGTGCCACCAGTGACCTGTCGACAGGGAACGAGCAGTACTTC. Residues: CATSDLSTGNEQYF.

V is TRBV5-4 and J is TRBJ1-2, with 7 bases that match TRBD1. CDR3 size: 15 residues. CDR1 is SGHNT, CDR2 YYREEE, per germline (reference sequence). V shed 0 bases, J shed 4 bases, and the junction held 6 bases outside the gene matches. The CDR3 bases are TGTGCCAGCAGCTTGGAGGGGGCCCTAATCTATGGCTACACCTTC. It is translated as CASSLEGALIYGYTF.

The chain has TRBV28 and TRBJ2-7; D remains ambiguous. The CDR3 runs 10 residues. Trimming removed 8 bases at V and 6 bases at J, with 8 bases between. The V gene's germline CDR1 is MDHEN and CDR2 SYDVKM. CDR3 sequence: CASVGAEQYF. DNA of the CDR3: TGTGCCAGCGTGGGCGCCGAGCAGTACTTC.

This sequence joins TRBV19 and TRBJ2-7, with a weak D call TRBD2 (5 bases). This CDR3 region has 13 residues. Trimming shortened V by 4 bases and J by 4 bases, and 11 bases separated the two germline ends. The germline CDR1 and CDR2 sequences are LNHDA and SQIVND (reference sequence). The CDR3 bases are TGTGCCAGTAGTAGCCAAGGAGGTTACGAGCAGTACTTC. Translation: CASSSQGGYEQYF.

This chain uses TRBV6-5 with TRBJ1-1, with unresolved D. The germline gives CDR1 MNHEY, CDR2 SVGAGI. This CDR3 region has 14 residues. The ends were cut back, 4 bases at V and 3 bases at J, with 12 bases in the middle. The CDR3 nucleotides read TGTGCCAGCAGTTCCCTAGGTCGGGACACTGAAGCTTTCTTT. Its translation is CASSSLGRDTEAFF.

The V gene is TRBV5-8, the J gene TRBJ1-1; D is ambiguous. CDR3 length equals 14 residues. The germline CDR1 and CDR2 sequences are SGHTS and YDEGEE. V was clipped by 1 base and J by 3 bases, with 10 bases between them. CDR3 bases: TGTGCCAGCAGCTTGTTTGCAGGTGACACTGAAGCTTTCTTT. Translation: CASSLFAGDTEAFF.

Here the CDR3 DNA reads TGTGCCAGCAGCCCCCACGGAGACACCGGGGAGCTGTTTTTT. It encodes CASSPHGDTGELFF. J is TRBJ2-2 and V is TRBV7-3; D gene uncertain. The length of the CDR3 is 14 residues. V was clipped by 5 bases and J by 3 bases, with 10 bases between them. From germline, CDR1 is SGHTA and CDR2 FQGTGA.

This sequence joins TRBV7-9 and TRBJ1-1; D is undetermined. CDR1 is SEHNR, CDR2 FQNEAQ, per germline (reference sequence). The length of the CDR3 is 16 residues. V lost 3 bases and J 0 bases, leaving 14 bases between the germline ends. The CDR3 DNA reads TGTGCCAGCAGCTTCGACGCAGGATTGATGAACACTGAAGCTTTCTTT. It translates to CASSFDAGLMNTEAFF.

V gene TRBV3-1 (or the pseudogene TRBV3-2) combines with J gene TRBJ2-2, with D perhaps matching TRBD1 (6 bases). The CDR3 totals 15 residues. The V gene's germline CDR1 is LGHDT and CDR2 YNNKEL (reference sequence). V lost 7 bases and J 2 bases, leaving 14 bases between the germline ends. In nucleotides, the CDR3 is TGTGCCAGCATGCAAACGGGACAAAACACCGGGGAGCTGTTTTTT. Protein: CASMQTGQNTGELFF.

The chain links TRBV19 to TRBJ2-1, with 9 bases aligning to TRBD1. The CDR3 consists of 15 residues. J was trimmed by 5 bases and V by 4 bases; bases with no gene match: 6. In germline, CDR1 is LNHDA, CDR2 SQIVND (reference sequence). CDR3 loop: CASSKGTGRDNEQFF. DNA of the CDR3: TGTGCCAGTAGTAAAGGGACAGGGAGAGACAATGAGCAGTTCTTC.

Points on this clone: An end of the junction does not agree with germline; a read error may underlie this. The V gene is TRBV6-2 or TRBV6-3, the J gene TRBJ2-5, with D perhaps matching TRBD2 (7 bases). Germline lookup yields CDR1 MNHEY and CDR2 SVGEGT. CDR3 length: 17 residues. CDR3 sequence (DNA): TGTGCCAGCAGTTACTCGAGGGGGGGAAGGGGAAGAGAGGCCCAGTACTTC. This sequence encodes CASSYSRGGRGREAQYF.

This sequence joins TRBV11-1 and TRBJ1-1, with D possibly being TRBD1 (5 bases). CDR1 and CDR2 from the germline V gene are SGHAT and FQDESV (reference sequence). The CDR3 contains 16 residues. V lost 1 base to trimming and J lost 2 bases, with 14 bases between them. CDR3 coding DNA: TGTGCCAGCAGCTTAGATAGCGGGGGAGGAAACACTGAAGCTTTCTTT. As protein: CASSLDSGGGNTEAFF.

The genes are TRBV9 and TRBJ2-1; the D is unclear. The germline CDR1 and CDR2 sequences are SGDLS and YYNGEE. V was pared by 3 bases and J by 8 bases, with 18 bases between. The CDR3 extends over 15 amino acids. The CDR3 region has the DNA TGTGCCAGCAGCGGAAGCGTTTTGTACGGTTATGAGCAGTTCTTC. It codes for CASSGSVLYGYEQFF.

This rearrangement joins TRBV21-1 to TRBJ2-1; no check of the table's D call, TRBD2, against the DNA was made. TRBV21-1 has pseudogene status. This CDR3 region has 16 residues. CDR3 sequence: CASSITSGRALNEQFF. DNA of the CDR3: TGTGCCAGCAGCATTACCAGCGGGAGGGCCCTAAATGAGCAGTTCTTC.

This clone was found a few times. The chain is built from TRBV19 and TRBJ1-2, with a weak D call TRBD1 (5 bases). This CDR3 comprises 13 residues. The germline V and J ends were trimmed by 3 bases and 5 bases, with 10 bases remaining between them. CDR1 is LNHDA and CDR2 is SQIVND in the germline V gene (reference sequence). Written as DNA, the CDR3 is TGTGCCAGTAGTATTACCAGGGCTTATGGCTACACCTTC. Translating it yields CASSITRAYGYTF.